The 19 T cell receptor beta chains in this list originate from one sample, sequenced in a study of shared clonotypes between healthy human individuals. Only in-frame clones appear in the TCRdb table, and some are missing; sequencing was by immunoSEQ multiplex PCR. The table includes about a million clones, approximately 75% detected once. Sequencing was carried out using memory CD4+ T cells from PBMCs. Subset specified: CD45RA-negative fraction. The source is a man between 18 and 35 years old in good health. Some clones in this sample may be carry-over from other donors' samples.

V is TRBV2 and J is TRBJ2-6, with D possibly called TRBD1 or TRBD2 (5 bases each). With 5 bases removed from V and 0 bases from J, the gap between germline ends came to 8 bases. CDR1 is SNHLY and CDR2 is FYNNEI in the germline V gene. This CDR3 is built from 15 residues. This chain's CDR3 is CASSIGASGANVLTF. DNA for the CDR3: TGTGCCAGCAGTATCGGGGCCTCTGGGGCCAACGTCCTGACTTTC. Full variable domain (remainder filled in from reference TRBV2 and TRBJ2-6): EPEVTQTPSHQVTQMGQEVILRCVPISNHLYFYWYRQILGQKVEFLVSFYNNEISEKSEIFDDQFSVERPDGSNFTLKIRSTKLEDSAMYFCASSIGASGANVLTFGAGSRLTVL.

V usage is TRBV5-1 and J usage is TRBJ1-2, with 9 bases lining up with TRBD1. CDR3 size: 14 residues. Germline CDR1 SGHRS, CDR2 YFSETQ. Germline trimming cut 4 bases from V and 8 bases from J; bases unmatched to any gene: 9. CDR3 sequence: CASSPGQGMAGYTF. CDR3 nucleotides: TGCGCCAGCAGCCCGGGACAGGGCATGGCGGGCTACACCTTC.

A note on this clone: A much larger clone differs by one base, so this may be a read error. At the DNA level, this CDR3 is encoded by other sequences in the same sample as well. The CDR3 region is CASSLSGQETQYF. CDR3 sequence (DNA): TGTGCCAGCAGTTTATCAGGGCAAGAGACCCAGTACTTC. This chain joins TRBV28 and TRBJ2-5; TRBD1 might be the D (5 bases). This CDR3 is built from 13 residues. The V end lost 1 base, the J end lost 2 bases, and 5 bases lay between the germline ends. Per germline, CDR1 MDHEN and CDR2 SYDVKM.

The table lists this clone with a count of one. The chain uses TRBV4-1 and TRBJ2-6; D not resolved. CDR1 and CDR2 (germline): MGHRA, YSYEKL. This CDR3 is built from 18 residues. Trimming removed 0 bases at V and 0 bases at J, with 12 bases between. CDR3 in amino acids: CASSQDLVRSSGANVLTF. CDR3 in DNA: TGCGCCAGCAGCCAAGATTTAGTCAGGAGCTCTGGGGCCAACGTCCTGACTTTC.

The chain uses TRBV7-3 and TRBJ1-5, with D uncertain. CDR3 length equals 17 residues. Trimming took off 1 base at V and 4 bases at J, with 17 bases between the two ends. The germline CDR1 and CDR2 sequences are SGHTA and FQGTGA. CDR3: CASSLRAGNGVNQPQHF. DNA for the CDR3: TGTGCCAGCAGCTTAAGGGCGGGGAATGGCGTGAATCAGCCCCAGCATTTT.

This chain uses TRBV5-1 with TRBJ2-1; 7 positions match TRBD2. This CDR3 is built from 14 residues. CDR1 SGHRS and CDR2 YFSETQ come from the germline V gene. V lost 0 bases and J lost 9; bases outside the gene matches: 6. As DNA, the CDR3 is TGCGCCAGCAGCTTGGAGGGAGGGGTCCGTGAGCAGTTCTTC. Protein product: CASSLEGGVREQFF. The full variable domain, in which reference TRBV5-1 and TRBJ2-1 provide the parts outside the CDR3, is KAGVTQTPRYLIKTRGQQVTLSCSPISGHRSVSWYQQTPGQGLQFLFEYFSETQRNKGNFPGRFSGRQFSNSRSEMNVSTLELGDSALYLCASSLEGGVREQFFGPGTRLTVL.

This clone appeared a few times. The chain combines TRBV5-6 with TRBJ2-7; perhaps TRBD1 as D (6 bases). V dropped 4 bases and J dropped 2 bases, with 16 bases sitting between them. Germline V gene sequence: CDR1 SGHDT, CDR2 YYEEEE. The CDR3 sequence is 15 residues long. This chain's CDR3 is CASSHGRTGTYEQYF. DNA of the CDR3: TGTGCCAGCAGCCACGGGCGAACAGGGACCTACGAGCAGTACTTC.

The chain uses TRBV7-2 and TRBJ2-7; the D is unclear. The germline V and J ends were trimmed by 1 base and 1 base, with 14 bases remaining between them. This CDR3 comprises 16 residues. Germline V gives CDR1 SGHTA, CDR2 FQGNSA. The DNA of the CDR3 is TGTGCCAGCAGCTTAGTTGGCCTAGATACTTCCTACGAGCAGTACTTC. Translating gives CASSLVGLDTSYEQYF.

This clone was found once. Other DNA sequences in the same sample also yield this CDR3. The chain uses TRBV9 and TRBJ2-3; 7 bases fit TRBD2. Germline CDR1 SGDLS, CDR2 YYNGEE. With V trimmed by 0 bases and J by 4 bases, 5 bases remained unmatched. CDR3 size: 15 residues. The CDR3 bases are TGTGCCAGCAGCGTAGGAGGGAGGGCCGCAGATACGCAGTATTTT. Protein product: CASSVGGRAADTQYF.

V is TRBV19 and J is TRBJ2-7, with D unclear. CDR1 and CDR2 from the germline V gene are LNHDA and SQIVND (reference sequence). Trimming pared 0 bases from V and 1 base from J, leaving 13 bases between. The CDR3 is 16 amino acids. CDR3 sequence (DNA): TGTGCCAGTAGTATAGATCGGAACACCCAGTCCTACGAGCAGTACTTC. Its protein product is CASSIDRNTQSYEQYF.

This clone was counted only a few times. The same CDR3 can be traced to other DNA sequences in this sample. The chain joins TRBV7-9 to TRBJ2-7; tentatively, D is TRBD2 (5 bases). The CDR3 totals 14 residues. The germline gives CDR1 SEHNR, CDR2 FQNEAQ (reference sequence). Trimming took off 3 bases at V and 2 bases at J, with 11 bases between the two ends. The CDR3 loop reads CASSFGLSPYEQYF. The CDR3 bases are TGTGCCAGCAGCTTCGGACTGAGTCCCTACGAGCAGTACTTC.

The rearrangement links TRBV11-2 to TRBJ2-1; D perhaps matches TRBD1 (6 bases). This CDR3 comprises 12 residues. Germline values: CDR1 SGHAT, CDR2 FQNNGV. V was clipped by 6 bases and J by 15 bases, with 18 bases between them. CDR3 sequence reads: CASRRITGMGFF. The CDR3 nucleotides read TGTGCCAGCAGACGAATAACAGGGATGGGGTTCTTC.

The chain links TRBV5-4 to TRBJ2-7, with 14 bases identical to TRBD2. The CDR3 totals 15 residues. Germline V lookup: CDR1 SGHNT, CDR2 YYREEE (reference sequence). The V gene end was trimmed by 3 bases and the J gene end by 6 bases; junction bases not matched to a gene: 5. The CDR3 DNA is TGTGCCAGCAGCTCCGGGACTAGCGGGAGTCGCGAGCAGTACTTC. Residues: CASSSGTSGSREQYF.

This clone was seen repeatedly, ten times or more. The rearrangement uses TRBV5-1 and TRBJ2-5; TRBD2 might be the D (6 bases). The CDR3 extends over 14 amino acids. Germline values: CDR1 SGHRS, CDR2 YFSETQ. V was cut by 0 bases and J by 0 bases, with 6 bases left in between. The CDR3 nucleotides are TGCGCCAGCAGCTTGGGGGACTACCAAGAGACCCAGTACTTC. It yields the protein CASSLGDYQETQYF.

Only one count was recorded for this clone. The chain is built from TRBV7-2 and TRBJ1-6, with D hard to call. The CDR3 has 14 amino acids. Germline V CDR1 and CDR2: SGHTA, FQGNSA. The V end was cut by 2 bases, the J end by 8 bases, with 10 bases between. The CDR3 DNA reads TGTGCCAGCAGCTTAATTTTCAGAGATTCACCCCTCCACTTT. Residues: CASSLIFRDSPLHF.

As DNA, the CDR3 is TGTGCCAGCAGCCCAAGCACTCGGACAGGCTCCGGGGAGCTGTTTTTT. Amino acids: CASSPSTRTGSGELFF. V usage is TRBV9 and J usage is TRBJ2-2, with 7 bases identical to TRBD1. Trimming at V came to 4 bases and at J to 6 bases, leaving 12 bases not matched to a gene. The CDR3 sequence is 16 residues long. Germline V gene sequence: CDR1 SGDLS, CDR2 YYNGEE.

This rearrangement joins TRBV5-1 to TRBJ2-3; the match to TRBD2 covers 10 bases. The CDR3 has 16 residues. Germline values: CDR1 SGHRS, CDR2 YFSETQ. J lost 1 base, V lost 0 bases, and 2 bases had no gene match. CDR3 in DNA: TGCGCCAGCAGCTTGGCCCTAGCGGGGGGCACAGATACGCAGTATTTT. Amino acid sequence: CASSLALAGGTDTQYF.

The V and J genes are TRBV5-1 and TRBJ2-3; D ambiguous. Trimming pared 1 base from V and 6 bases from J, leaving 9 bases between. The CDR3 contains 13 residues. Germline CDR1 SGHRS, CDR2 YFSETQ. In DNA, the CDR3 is TGCGCCAGCAGCTTGTTGCTGGGGGATACGCAGTATTTT. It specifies CASSLLLGDTQYF.

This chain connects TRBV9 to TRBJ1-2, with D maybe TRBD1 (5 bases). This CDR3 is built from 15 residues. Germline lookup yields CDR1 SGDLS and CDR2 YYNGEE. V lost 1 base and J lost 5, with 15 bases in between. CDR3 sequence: CASSVFEQGGYGYTF. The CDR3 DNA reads TGTGCCAGCAGCGTATTCGAGCAGGGAGGTTATGGCTACACCTTC.